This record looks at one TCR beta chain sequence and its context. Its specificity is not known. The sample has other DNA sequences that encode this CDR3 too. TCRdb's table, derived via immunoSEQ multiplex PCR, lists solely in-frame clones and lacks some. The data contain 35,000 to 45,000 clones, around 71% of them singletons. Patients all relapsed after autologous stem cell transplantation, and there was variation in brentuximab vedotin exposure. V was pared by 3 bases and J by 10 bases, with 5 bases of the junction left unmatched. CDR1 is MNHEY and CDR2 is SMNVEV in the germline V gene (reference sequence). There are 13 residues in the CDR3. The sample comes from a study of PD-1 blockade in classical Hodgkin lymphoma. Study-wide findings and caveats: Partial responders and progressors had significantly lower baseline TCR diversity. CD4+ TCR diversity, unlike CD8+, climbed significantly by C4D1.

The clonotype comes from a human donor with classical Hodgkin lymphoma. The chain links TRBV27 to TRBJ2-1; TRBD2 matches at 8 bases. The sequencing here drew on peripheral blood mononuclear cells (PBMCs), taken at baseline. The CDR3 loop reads CASSFGASGEQFF. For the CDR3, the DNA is TGTGCCAGCAGTTTCGGAGCTAGCGGGGAGCAGTTCTTC.